Shown below are 10 T cell receptor beta chains from a single sample sequenced in a study of T cell responses to AZD1222 COVID-19 vaccine. The assay was immunoSEQ multiplex PCR, and TCRdb's table has in-frame clones only and misses some. The table shows 150,000 to 200,000 clones, with just over 90% occurring only once. The source material was peripheral blood, sampled on day 0 of AZD1222 vaccination. These TCRs come from an adult in good health.

This chain joins TRBV12-3 or TRBV12-4 and TRBJ1-4; D call uncertain. The CDR3 length is 13 residues. Trimming cost V 3 bases and J 3 bases, with 5 bases left between them. The CDR3 loop is CASSLWANEKLFF. The CDR3 coding sequence is TGTGCCAGCAGTTTGTGGGCTAATGAAAAACTGTTTTTT.

V gene TRBV7-9 combines with J gene TRBJ2-7, with D tentatively TRBD1 (6 bases). Germline V gene sequence: CDR1 SEHNR, CDR2 FQNEAQ (reference sequence). V was shortened by 4 bases and J by 4 bases, with 14 bases between the two germline ends. This CDR3 comprises 14 residues. The CDR3 sequence: CASSSIQGFYEQYF. CDR3 DNA sequence: TGTGCCAGCAGCTCGATACAGGGTTTTTACGAGCAGTACTTC.

This clone has only a few counts. The rearrangement uses TRBV30 and TRBJ2-7, with unresolved D. V shed 0 bases and J shed 0 bases, with 6 bases lying between them. The CDR3 totals 13 residues. Germline values: CDR1 GTSNPN, CDR2 SVGIG (reference sequence). CDR3 residues: CAWSVETSYEQYF. CDR3 nucleotides: TGTGCCTGGAGTGTAGAAACCTCCTACGAGCAGTACTTC.

This clone was counted once. The rearrangement joins TRBV30 to TRBJ2-2; the D gene is possibly TRBD1 (5 bases). This CDR3 is built from 14 residues. Germline V CDR1 and CDR2: GTSNPN, SVGIG (reference sequence). Trimming cost V 3 bases and J 3 bases, with 11 bases left between them. Here the CDR3 reads CAWRPGKHTGELFF. The CDR3 bases are TGTGCCTGGAGGCCAGGGAAACACACCGGGGAGCTGTTTTTT.

The rearrangement links TRBV19 to TRBJ2-1, with a tentative D call TRBD2 (6 bases). The V gene lost 3 bases and the J gene lost 2 bases, with 11 bases spanning the gap. The germline gives CDR1 LNHDA, CDR2 SQIVND (reference sequence). CDR3 length: 15 amino acids. The CDR3 is CASSIQAGPYNEQFF. The CDR3 DNA sequence: TGTGCCAGTAGTATTCAAGCGGGTCCCTACAATGAGCAGTTCTTC. Full variable domain (remainder filled in from reference TRBV19 and TRBJ2-1): DGGITQSPKYLFRKEGQNVTLSCEQNLNHDAMYWYRQDPGQGLRLIYYSQIVNDFQKGDIAEGYSVSREKKESFPLTVTSAQKNPTAFYLCASSIQAGPYNEQFFGPGTRLTVL.

The chain combines TRBV5-8 with TRBJ1-1; D might be TRBD1 (6 bases). This CDR3 comprises 13 residues. Germline loops: CDR1 SGHTS, CDR2 YDEGEE. Between the trimmed V and J ends, which lost 4 bases and 10 bases, there was a span of 17 bases. The CDR3 here is CASSPGYRAGAFF. CDR3 DNA: TGTGCCAGCAGCCCCGGATACAGGGCCGGAGCTTTCTTT.

This rearrangement joins TRBV20-1 to TRBJ2-7, with TRBD1 matching over 8 bases. The CDR3 length is 15 residues. Per the germline V gene, CDR1 is DFQATT and CDR2 is SNEGSKA (reference sequence). V shed 3 bases and J 3 bases; nucleotides not matched to a gene: 10. CDR3 residues: CSASSDLQGGYEQYF. The CDR3 DNA sequence: TGCAGTGCTAGTTCGGACCTACAGGGGGGCTACGAGCAGTACTTC.

This clone was found once. The rearrangement links TRBV19 to TRBJ1-1; D not certain. CDR1 is LNHDA, CDR2 SQIVND, per germline (reference sequence). Trimming cost V 3 bases and J 4 bases, with 15 bases left between them. This CDR3 has 15 amino acids. CDR3: CASSILPSGTTEAFF. The DNA of the CDR3 is TGTGCCAGTAGTATTCTTCCCAGTGGAACCACTGAAGCTTTCTTT.

The chain combines TRBV5-6 with TRBJ2-3, with 13 positions matching TRBD2. J lost 2 bases, V lost 4 bases, and 10 bases had no gene match. The CDR3 sequence is 18 residues long. Per the germline V gene, CDR1 is SGHDT and CDR2 is YYEEEE. DNA of the CDR3: TGTGCCAGCAGCCGTCGGACTAGCGGGAGATCAATCACAGATACGCAGTATTTT. Translating it yields CASSRRTSGRSITDTQYF.

The chain carries TRBV18 and TRBJ1-1; 12 nucleotides agree with TRBD1. This CDR3 spans 17 amino acids. From germline, CDR1 is KGHSH and CDR2 LQKENI. V dropped 2 bases and J dropped 3; count of bases not matched to a gene: 7. As DNA, the CDR3 is TGTGCCAGCTCACCAAAGGGACAGGGGGCGTACCACACTGAAGCTTTCTTT. Its protein product is CASSPKGQGAYHTEAFF.